This T cell receptor beta chain emerged from a study of blood T cells in healthy people across ages. The CDR3 runs 12 residues. The ends were cut back, 1 base at V and 8 bases at J, with 6 bases in the middle. The donors, healthy Caucasians from Russia, were aged roughly 6 to 95. Study-wide points: Both naive CD4+ cell counts and diversity were greater in long-lived donors than in aged donors. Per million T cells, TCR beta diversity dropped about linearly as age rose.

The use of a sample-barcoded 5' primer and a J-beta primer mix characterized a second PCR of 7 to 11 cycles. MiXCR was run by TCRdb on the 5' RACE reads, yielding one entry per CDR3 protein. The sample carries roughly 1,500,000 distinct CDR3 sequences, about 43% recorded once. Comment on this clonotype: Its antigen is undetermined.

The V gene is TRBV12-3 or TRBV12-4, the J gene TRBJ2-1; no clear D gene. Input material: blood. The sequence was collected from a woman under 30 in good health. CDR3 loop: CASSLGVHEQFF. The CDR3 DNA sequence: TGTGCCAGCAGTTTAGGGGTCCATGAGCAGTTCTTC.